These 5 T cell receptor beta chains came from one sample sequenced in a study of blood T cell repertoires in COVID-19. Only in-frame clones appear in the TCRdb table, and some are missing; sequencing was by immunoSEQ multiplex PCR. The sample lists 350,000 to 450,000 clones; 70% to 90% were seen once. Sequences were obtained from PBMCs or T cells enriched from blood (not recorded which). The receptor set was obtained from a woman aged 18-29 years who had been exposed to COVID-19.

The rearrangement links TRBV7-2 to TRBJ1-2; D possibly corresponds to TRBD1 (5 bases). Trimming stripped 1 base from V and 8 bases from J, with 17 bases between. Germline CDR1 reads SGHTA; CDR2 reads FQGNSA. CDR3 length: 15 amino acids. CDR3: CASSLVQGGMAGYTF. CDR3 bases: TGTGCCAGCAGCTTAGTCCAGGGCGGGATGGCCGGCTACACCTTC. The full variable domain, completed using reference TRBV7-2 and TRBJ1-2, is GAGVSQSPSNKVTEKGKDVELRCDPISGHTALYWYRQSLGQGLEFLIYFQGNSAPDKSGLPSDRFSAERTGGSVSTLTIQRTQQEDSAVYLCASSLVQGGMAGYTFGSGTRLTVV.

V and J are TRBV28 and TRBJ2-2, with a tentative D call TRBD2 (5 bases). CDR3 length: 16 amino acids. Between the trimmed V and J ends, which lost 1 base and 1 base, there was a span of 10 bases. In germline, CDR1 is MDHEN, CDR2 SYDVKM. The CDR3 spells CASSLFASGNTGELFF. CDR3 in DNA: TGTGCCAGCAGTTTATTCGCGAGCGGGAACACCGGGGAGCTGTTTTTT.

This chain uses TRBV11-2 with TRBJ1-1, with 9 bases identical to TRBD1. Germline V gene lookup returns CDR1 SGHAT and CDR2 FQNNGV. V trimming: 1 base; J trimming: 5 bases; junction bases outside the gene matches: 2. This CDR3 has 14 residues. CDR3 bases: TGTGCCAGCAGCTTAGGGGACAGGGAAACTGAAGCTTTCTTT. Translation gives CASSLGDRETEAFF.

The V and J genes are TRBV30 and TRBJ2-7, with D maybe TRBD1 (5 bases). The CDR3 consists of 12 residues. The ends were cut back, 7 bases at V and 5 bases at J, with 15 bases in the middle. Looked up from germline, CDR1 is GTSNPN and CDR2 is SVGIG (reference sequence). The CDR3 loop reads CASSWGRNEQYF. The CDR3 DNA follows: TGTGCCTCGAGCTGGGGCCGAAACGAGCAGTACTTC. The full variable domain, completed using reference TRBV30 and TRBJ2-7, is SQTIHQWPATLVQPVGSPLSLECTVEGTSNPNLYWYRQAAGRGLQLLFYSVGIGQISSEVPQNLSASRPQDRQFILSSKKLLLSDSGFYLCASSWGRNEQYFGPGTRLTVT.

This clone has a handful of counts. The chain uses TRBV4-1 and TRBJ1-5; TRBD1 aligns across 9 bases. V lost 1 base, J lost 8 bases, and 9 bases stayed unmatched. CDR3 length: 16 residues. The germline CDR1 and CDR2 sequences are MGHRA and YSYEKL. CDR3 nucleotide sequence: TGCGCCAGCAGCCAAGCGGGACAGGGTGGGATTGAGCCCCAGCATTTT. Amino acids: CASSQAGQGGIEPQHF.